This T cell receptor (beta chain) was captured by sequencing in a study of CD8+ T cells in alopecia areata. The treatment is: oral pan-JAK inhibitor, 5-10 mg twice daily. Sequencing used cDNA as its template, made by extracting RNA and reverse transcribing it. TCRdb keeps only in-frame clones here, not all; method: immunoSEQ multiplex PCR. In the table there are fewer than 110,000 clones, 85% to 90% of which are singletons. The material sequenced was CD8+ T cells sorted from blood, taken between weeks 30 and 35, from a patient treated with tofacitinib. The origin of this receptor is a human donor with alopecia areata.

The CDR3 bases are TGTGCCAGCAGTGAAGGTTCGGGGTCCGGAAACACCATATATTTT. Protein sequence: CASSEGSGSGNTIYF. The chain combines TRBV6-1 with TRBJ1-3; D gene ambiguous. V gave up 1 base and J gave up 4 bases, with 11 bases separating them. CDR1 MNHNS and CDR2 SASEGT come from the germline V gene. The CDR3 contains 15 residues.